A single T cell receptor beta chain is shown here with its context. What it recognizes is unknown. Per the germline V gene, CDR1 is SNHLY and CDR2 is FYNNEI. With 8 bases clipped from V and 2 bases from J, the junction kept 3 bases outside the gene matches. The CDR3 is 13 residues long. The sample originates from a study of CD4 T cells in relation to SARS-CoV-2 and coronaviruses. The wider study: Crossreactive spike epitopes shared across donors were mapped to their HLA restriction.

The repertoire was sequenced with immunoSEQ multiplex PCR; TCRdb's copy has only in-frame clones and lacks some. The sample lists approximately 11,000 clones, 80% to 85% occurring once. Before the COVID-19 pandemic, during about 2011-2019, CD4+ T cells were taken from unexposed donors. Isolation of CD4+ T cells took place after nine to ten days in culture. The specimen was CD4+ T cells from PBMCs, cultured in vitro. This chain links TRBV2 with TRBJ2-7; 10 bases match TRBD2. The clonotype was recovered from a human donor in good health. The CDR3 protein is CASGLAAAYEQYF. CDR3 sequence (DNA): TGTGCCAGCGGACTAGCGGCAGCCTACGAGCAGTACTTC.